The present entry profiles one TCR beta chain with its context. The sample comes from a study of T cell repertoires in cytomegalovirus infection. Each CDR3 protein is one row after TCRdb ran MiXCR on the reads. This table has hundreds of thousands of distinct CDR3 sequences, approximately 24% appearing once. The sequenced sample was CD8+ T cells from PBMCs. The sequence came from a human donor in good health (CMV status not recorded). Some clones in this sample may be carry-over from other donors' samples.

The CDR3 here is CASSLDREGGYTF. The CDR3 DNA follows: TGTGCCAGCAGCTTGGACAGGGAAGGTGGCTACACCTTC. This rearrangement joins TRBV7-6 to TRBJ1-2, with 8 bases aligning to TRBD1. In germline, CDR1 is SGHVS, CDR2 FNYEAQ. The CDR3 is 13 amino acids. Trimming at V came to 3 bases and at J to 7 bases, leaving 4 bases not matched to a gene.